Below, 17 T cell receptor beta chains from the same sample are listed, as sequenced in a study of T cells after yellow fever vaccination. Each CDR3 protein is one row after TCRdb ran MiXCR on the 5' RACE reads. This sample yields 620,000 or so distinct CDR3 sequences, of which around an eighth are seen a single time; 15% belongs to the top ten. This specimen consisted of PBMCs, obtained on the day of the yellow fever booster vaccination. The receptors were sampled from a young man who received the YFV17D yellow fever vaccine.

This clonotype was found a few times. This sequence joins TRBV5-4 and TRBJ2-2, with 8 bases lining up with TRBD1. Germline V CDR1 and CDR2: SGHNT, YYREEE (reference sequence). The V gene end was trimmed by 4 bases and the J gene end by 2 bases; junction bases not matched to a gene: 7. The CDR3 loop spans 16 amino acids. The CDR3 DNA reads as TGTGCCAGCAGCCCGCAGGGGGCGTATAACACCGGGGAGCTGTTTTTT. Protein: CASSPQGAYNTGELFF. The entire variable domain, with the rest obtained from reference TRBV5-4 and TRBJ2-2, is as follows: ETGVTQSPTHLIKTRGQQVTLRCSSQSGHNTVSWYQQALGQGPQFIFQYYREEENGRGNFPPRFSGLQFPNYSSELNVNALELDDSALYLCASSPQGAYNTGELFFGEGSRLTVL.

This clonotype was counted only a few times. The rearrangement uses TRBV20-1 and TRBJ2-5; TRBD2 agrees at 8 bases. The CDR3 is made up of 16 amino acids. The germline CDR1 and CDR2 sequences are DFQATT and SNEGSKA (reference sequence). V was pared by 6 bases and J by 4 bases, with 16 bases of the junction left unmatched. The CDR3 here is CSASWKIGLAAETQYF. CDR3 coding DNA: TGCAGTGCCAGTTGGAAAATAGGACTAGCAGCAGAGACCCAGTACTTC.

This clonotype showed up just a few times. J is TRBJ1-1 and V is TRBV9, with no clear D. Germline CDR1 and CDR2: SGDLS and YYNGEE. CDR3 length: 14 amino acids. V lost 0 bases to trimming and J lost 0 bases, with 6 bases between them. Here the CDR3 DNA reads TGTGCCAGCAGCGTAGGACCGATGAACACTGAAGCTTTCTTT. This codes for CASSVGPMNTEAFF.

The chain has TRBV7-3 and TRBJ1-5; 8 nucleotides agree with TRBD1. Losses at the gene ends were 1 base for V and 0 bases for J; bases not matched to a gene: 11. In germline, CDR1 is SGHTA, CDR2 FQGTGA. This CDR3 has 19 amino acids. CDR3 in amino acids: CASSLKYLRGLSSNQPQHF. Written as DNA, the CDR3 is TGTGCCAGCAGCTTAAAGTACCTCAGGGGGCTGAGTAGCAATCAGCCCCAGCATTTT.

This chain joins TRBV5-4 and TRBJ2-1, with a weak D call TRBD1 (5 bases). Trimming left V 6 bases short and J 9 bases short, with 22 bases between. Germline V gives CDR1 SGHNT, CDR2 YYREEE (reference sequence). This CDR3 comprises 15 residues. CDR3: CASIPGYSLQGEQFF. The DNA of the CDR3 is TGTGCCAGCATCCCAGGGTACTCCCTCCAGGGTGAGCAGTTCTTC.

This clonotype was seen a few times. The chain joins TRBV20-1 to TRBJ1-1; D call uncertain. The CDR3 totals 13 residues. V was pared by 2 bases and J by 4 bases, with 11 bases between. Germline-derived CDR1 and CDR2 are DFQATT and SNEGSKA (reference sequence). The CDR3, as DNA: TGCAGTGCTAGACGGCCCGATGGCACTGAAGCTTTCTTT. Amino acid sequence: CSARRPDGTEAFF.

This clonotype was observed many times. The chain carries TRBV4-3 and TRBJ2-3, with D unclear. V was shortened by 0 bases and J by 2 bases, with 6 bases between the two germline ends. Germline V CDR1 and CDR2: LGHNA, YSLEER. The CDR3 spans 14 residues. CDR3 DNA: TGCGCCAGCAGCCAAGACTTAGCCACAGATACGCAGTATTTT. Amino acid sequence: CASSQDLATDTQYF.

In its sample, this clonotype was seen a few times. This chain connects TRBV7-3 to TRBJ2-1; 11 nucleotides line up with TRBD2. The germline gives CDR1 SGHTA, CDR2 FQGTGA. The junction had 10 bases not matched to a gene; V was cut back by 5 bases and J by 7 bases. CDR3 size: 16 residues. The CDR3 reads CASSSSGRAFANEQFF. The CDR3 DNA sequence: TGTGCCAGCAGCAGTAGCGGGAGGGCCTTTGCGAATGAGCAGTTCTTC. The variable domain in full, completed from reference TRBV7-3 and TRBJ2-1, reads GAGVSQTPSNKVTEKGKYVELRCDPISGHTALYWYRQSLGQGPEFLIYFQGTGAADDSGLPNDRFFAVRPEGSVSTLKIQRTERGDSAVYLCASSSSGRAFANEQFFGPGTRLTVL.

This clonotype came up many times. V usage is TRBV6-1 and J usage is TRBJ1-1, with D maybe TRBD1 (5 bases). CDR3 size: 14 residues. V lost 6 bases, J lost 1 base, and 12 bases lay in between. The germline CDR1 and CDR2 sequences are MNHNS and SASEGT. The CDR3 spells CASSDWTSNTEAFF. The CDR3 bases are TGTGCCAGCAGCGACTGGACATCGAACACTGAAGCTTTCTTT.

This clonotype was seen at least ten times. The chain links TRBV7-2 to TRBJ2-7, with D perhaps TRBD2 (6 bases). V was pared by 1 base and J by 2 bases, with 9 bases between. This CDR3 is built from 14 residues. Germline CDR1 reads SGHTA; CDR2 reads FQGNSA. The CDR3 sequence is CASSLGGTAYEQYF. The CDR3, as DNA: TGTGCCAGCAGCTTAGGCGGGACCGCCTACGAGCAGTACTTC.

The genes are TRBV7-9 and TRBJ1-4; D is possibly TRBD1 (5 bases). Germline V gene sequence: CDR1 SEHNR, CDR2 FQNEAQ (reference sequence). Trimming took 5 bases from V and 5 from J, leaving 15 bases between them. CDR3 length equals 15 residues. DNA for the CDR3: TGTGCCAGCAGCCAAAAGGGGTCGCTAAATGAAAAACTGTTTTTT. This encodes CASSQKGSLNEKLFF.

This chain links TRBV29-1 with TRBJ2-4, with D possibly TRBD1 on 7 matching bases. The CDR3 totals 15 residues. Germline V gene sequence: CDR1 SQVTM, CDR2 ANQGSEA. Trimming pared 6 bases from V and 0 bases from J, leaving 15 bases between. The CDR3: CSVRDSGLAKNIQYF. The CDR3 region has the DNA TGCAGCGTGCGGGACAGCGGATTAGCCAAAAACATTCAGTACTTC.

This sequence joins TRBV4-3 and TRBJ1-1; no firm D call. The germline V gene has CDR1 LGHNA and CDR2 YSLEER. Trimming removed 1 base at V and 4 bases at J, with 10 bases between. This CDR3 region has 14 residues. CDR3 in amino acids: CASSQVSAGTEAFF. DNA for the CDR3: TGCGCCAGCAGCCAAGTATCGGCGGGCACTGAAGCTTTCTTT.

This clonotype turned up a few times. This sequence joins TRBV5-1 and TRBJ1-1; 9 bases agree with TRBD1. The V gene end was trimmed by 0 bases and the J gene end by 5 bases; junction bases not matched to a gene: 5. CDR3 length: 15 amino acids. The germline V gene encodes CDR1 SGHRS and CDR2 YFSETQ. In DNA, the CDR3 is TGCGCCAGCAGCTTGGGGGACAGGGCGGCTACTGAAGCTTTCTTT. It is translated as CASSLGDRAATEAFF.

This clonotype was counted at least ten times. V gene TRBV5-1 combines with J gene TRBJ2-3, with no clear D. The CDR3 totals 13 residues. Looked up from germline, CDR1 is SGHRS and CDR2 is YFSETQ. V was shortened by 9 bases and J by 1 base, with 12 bases between the two germline ends. CDR3 coding DNA: TGCGCCACCTCGGACCCGGGCACAGATACGCAGTATTTT. Translating it yields CATSDPGTDTQYF. Drawing the rest from reference TRBV5-1 and TRBJ2-3, the complete variable domain is KAGVTQTPRYLIKTRGQQVTLSCSPISGHRSVSWYQQTPGQGLQFLFEYFSETQRNKGNFPGRFSGRQFSNSRSEMNVSTLELGDSALYLCATSDPGTDTQYFGPGTRLTVL.

The V gene is TRBV19, the J gene TRBJ1-1; TRBD1 matches 12 bases. Germline assignment: CDR1 LNHDA and CDR2 SQIVND (reference sequence). V lost 3 bases, J lost 4 bases, and 6 bases stayed unmatched. This CDR3 contains 16 residues. CDR3 in DNA: TGTGCCAGTAGTATTACCGGGACAGGGGGCGGCACTGAAGCTTTCTTT. The encoded protein is CASSITGTGGGTEAFF.

This clonotype was picked up a small number of times. The chain joins TRBV11-2 to TRBJ2-2; 16 nucleotides match TRBD2. V lost 1 base to trimming and J lost 3 bases; unmatched junction nucleotides: 8. Looked up from germline, CDR1 is SGHAT and CDR2 is FQNNGV. The length of the CDR3 is 20 residues. The CDR3 region has the DNA TGTGCCAGCAGCTTAGTCCCACCGGGACTAGCGGGAGGGCACACCGGGGAGCTGTTTTTT. Residues: CASSLVPPGLAGGHTGELFF.